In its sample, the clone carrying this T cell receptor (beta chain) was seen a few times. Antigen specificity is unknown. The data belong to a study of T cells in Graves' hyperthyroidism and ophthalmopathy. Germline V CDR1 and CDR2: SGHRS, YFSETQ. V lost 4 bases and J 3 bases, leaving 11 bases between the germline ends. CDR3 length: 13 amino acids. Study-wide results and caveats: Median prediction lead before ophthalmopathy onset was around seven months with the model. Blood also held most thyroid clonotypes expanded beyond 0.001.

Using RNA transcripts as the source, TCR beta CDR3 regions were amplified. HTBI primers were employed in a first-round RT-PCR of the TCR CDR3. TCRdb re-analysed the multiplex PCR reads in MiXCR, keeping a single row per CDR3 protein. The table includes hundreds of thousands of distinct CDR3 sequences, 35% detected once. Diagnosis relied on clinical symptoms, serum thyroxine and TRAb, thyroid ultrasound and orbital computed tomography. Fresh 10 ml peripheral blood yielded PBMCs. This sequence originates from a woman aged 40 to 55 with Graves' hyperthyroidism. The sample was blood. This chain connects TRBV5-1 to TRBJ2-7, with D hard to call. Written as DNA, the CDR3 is TGCGCCAGCAGCCTTTTAAGGGACTACGAGCAGTACTTC. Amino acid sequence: CASSLLRDYEQYF.